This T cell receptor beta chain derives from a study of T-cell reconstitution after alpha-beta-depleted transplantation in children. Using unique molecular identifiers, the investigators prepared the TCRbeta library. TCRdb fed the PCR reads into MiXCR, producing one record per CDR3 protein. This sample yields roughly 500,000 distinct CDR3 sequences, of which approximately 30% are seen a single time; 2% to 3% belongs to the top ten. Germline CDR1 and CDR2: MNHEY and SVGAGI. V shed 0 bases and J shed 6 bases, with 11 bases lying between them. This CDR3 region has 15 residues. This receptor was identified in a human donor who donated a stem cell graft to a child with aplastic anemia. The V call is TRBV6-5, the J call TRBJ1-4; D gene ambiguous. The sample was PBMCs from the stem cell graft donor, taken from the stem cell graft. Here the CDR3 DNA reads TGTGCCAGCAGTTACTCGATGGGTTTCGATGAAAAACTGTTTTTT. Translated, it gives CASSYSMGFDEKLFF.